The present T cell receptor beta chain was sequenced within a study of spatial heterogeneity in lung cancer. Findings and caveats of the study: Higher tumor mutation counts went along with higher counts of expanded intratumoral alpha and beta TCRs.

Time point: sample taken at primary tumor resection. This CDR3 has 14 residues. Germline lookup yields CDR1 SNHLY and CDR2 FYNNEI. V lost 5 bases and J lost 2; bases outside the gene matches: 4. TCRdb reprocessed the 5' RACE reads with MiXCR, giving one entry per CDR3 protein. Among about 5,700 distinct CDR3 sequences listed, about an eighth were seen once. This clonotype was counted many times. What it binds is unknown. V gene TRBV2 combines with J gene TRBJ1-2, with 8 bases that match TRBD1. The sequence was obtained from a female donor with early-stage non-small cell lung cancer. The specimen comprised lung tumor tissue, sampled at surgery. In DNA, the CDR3 is TGTGCCAGCAGTCTTGACAGGGGAAACTATGGCTACACCTTC. Translated: CASSLDRGNYGYTF.